The T cell receptor (beta chain) under discussion was sequenced for a study of T-cell memory formation after mild COVID-19. Study conclusions and caveats: Largely, contracting CD4+ clones fell within CM and EM, and contracting CD8+ clones within EMRA. Second-wave clones that peaked on day 37 lacked confirmed SARS-CoV-2 specificity.

This clonotype was detected only a few times. The target antigen is unknown. Amplification by 5'RACE using constant-segment primers produced TCR alpha and TCR beta cDNA libraries that carried sample barcodes and UMIs. TCRdb reprocessed the 5' RACE reads via MiXCR and lists one record per CDR3 protein. Of some 180,000 distinct CDR3 sequences listed, approximately 13% are singletons. This CDR3 comprises 14 residues. Germline-derived CDR1 and CDR2 are SGHTA and FQGTGA. Trimming left V 5 bases short and J 1 base short, with 11 bases between. The sequencing input was PBMCs or a T cell subset sorted from them (not recorded which). The chain carries TRBV7-3 and TRBJ2-5, with unresolved D. The origin of this receptor is a young man who had mild COVID-19 (a few samples of this study predate the infection). Cell type and time point are not known. Here the CDR3 DNA reads TGTGCCAGCAGCACGGACGGATCCCAAGAGACCCAGTACTTC. It is translated as CASSTDGSQETQYF. Using reference TRBV7-3 and TRBJ2-5 for the parts outside the CDR3, the full variable domain is GAGVSQTPSNKVTEKGKYVELRCDPISGHTALYWYRQSLGQGPEFLIYFQGTGAADDSGLPNDRFFAVRPEGSVSTLKIQRTERGDSAVYLCASSTDGSQETQYFGPGTRLLVL.